The clone carrying this T cell receptor (beta chain) has a handful of counts. Its matching antigen is unknown. At one end the junction does not follow the germline gene, possibly because of a read error. The data were obtained in a study of T-cell reconstitution after alpha-beta-depleted transplantation in children. This CDR3 contains 15 residues. In germline, CDR1 is SSHAT, CDR2 FNYEAQ (reference sequence). As it was prepared, the TCRbeta library received unique molecular identifiers. MiXCR, run by TCRdb on the PCR reads, gives a single entry per CDR3 protein. The table records 500,000 to 650,000 distinct CDR3 sequences, 10% to 15% of them present only once. Study-wide findings and caveats: T-cell counts and diversity at one year following transplant were attributed mainly to newly produced T cells. At around two months after transplant, the alpha-beta T cells were reportedly derived from several hundred expanded clones that came from non-depleted graft cells. The study traced high day-60 TCRbeta diversity in some patients to surviving recipient T cells and thymic progenitors.

The starting material was PBMCs, mostly from graft donor cells, obtained 360 days after TCRalphabeta/CD19-depleted stem cell transplant. This chain connects TRBV7-7 to TRBJ2-2, with D perhaps TRBD2 (5 bases). This receptor was identified in a male patient under 18 who had a stem cell transplant for acute myeloid leukemia, so the T cells may come from the graft donor. The CDR3 nucleotides read TGTGCTAGCAGCTTAGCGCGCGACTCCGCCGGGGAGCTGTTTTTT. Encoded protein: CASSLARDSAGELFF.